This T cell receptor (beta chain) was recorded in a study of somatic mutations in cytotoxic T cells in rheumatoid arthritis. With 8 bases removed from V and 1 base from J, the gap between germline ends came to 8 bases. Germline loops: CDR1 MDHEN, CDR2 SYDVKM. CDR3 length: 12 residues. Clones were sequenced by immunoSEQ multiplex PCR, and TCRdb holds only the in-frame ones, with some missing. This sample has about 20,000 clones, with around 81% found just once. The receptor comes from an adult with rheumatoid arthritis. J is TRBJ1-1 and V is TRBV28, with D hard to call. Sequences were obtained from CD8+ T cells sorted from blood. The CDR3 loop reads CASRRWNTEAFF. The DNA for the CDR3 is TGTGCCAGCCGTCGTTGGAACACTGAAGCTTTCTTT.